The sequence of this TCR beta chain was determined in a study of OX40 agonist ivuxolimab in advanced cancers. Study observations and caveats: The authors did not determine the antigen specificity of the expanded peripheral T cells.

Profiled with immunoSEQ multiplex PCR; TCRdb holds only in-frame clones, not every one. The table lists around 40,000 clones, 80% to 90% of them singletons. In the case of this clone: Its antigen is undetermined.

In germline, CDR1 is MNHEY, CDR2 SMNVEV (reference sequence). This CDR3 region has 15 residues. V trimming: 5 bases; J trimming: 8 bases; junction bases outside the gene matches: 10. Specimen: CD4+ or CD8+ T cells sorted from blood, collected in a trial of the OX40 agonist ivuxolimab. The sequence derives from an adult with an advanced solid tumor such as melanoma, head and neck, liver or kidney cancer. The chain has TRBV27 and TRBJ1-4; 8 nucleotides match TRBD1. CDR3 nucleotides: TGTGCCAGCAGTCCCCGGGACAGGCTGGGGGAAAAACTGTTTTTT. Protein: CASSPRDRLGEKLFF.